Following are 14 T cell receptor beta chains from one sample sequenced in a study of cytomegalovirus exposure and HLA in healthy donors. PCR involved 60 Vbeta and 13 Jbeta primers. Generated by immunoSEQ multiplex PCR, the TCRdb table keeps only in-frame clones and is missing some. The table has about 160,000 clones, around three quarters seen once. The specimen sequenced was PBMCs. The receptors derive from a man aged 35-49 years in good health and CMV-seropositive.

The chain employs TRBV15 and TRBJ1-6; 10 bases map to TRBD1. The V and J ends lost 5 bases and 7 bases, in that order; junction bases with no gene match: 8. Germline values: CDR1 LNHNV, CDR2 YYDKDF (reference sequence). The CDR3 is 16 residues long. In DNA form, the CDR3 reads TGTGCCACCAGCGATCCGGGACAGGGGACCAATTCACCCCTCCACTTT. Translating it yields CATSDPGQGTNSPLHF.

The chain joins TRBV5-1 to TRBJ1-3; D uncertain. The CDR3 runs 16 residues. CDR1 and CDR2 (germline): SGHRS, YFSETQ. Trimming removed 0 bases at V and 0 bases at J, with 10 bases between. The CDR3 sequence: CASSLAGADSGNTIYF. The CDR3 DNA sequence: TGCGCCAGCAGCTTGGCCGGAGCCGACTCTGGAAACACCATATATTTT.

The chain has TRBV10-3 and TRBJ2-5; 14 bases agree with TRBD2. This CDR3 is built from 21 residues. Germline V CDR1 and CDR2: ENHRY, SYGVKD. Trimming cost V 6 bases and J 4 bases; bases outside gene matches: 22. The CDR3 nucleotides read TGTGCCATCAGACTACAGGGGGCGACTAGCGGGGGGGCCAGGATAGGAGAGACCCAGTACTTC. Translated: CAIRLQGATSGGARIGETQYF.

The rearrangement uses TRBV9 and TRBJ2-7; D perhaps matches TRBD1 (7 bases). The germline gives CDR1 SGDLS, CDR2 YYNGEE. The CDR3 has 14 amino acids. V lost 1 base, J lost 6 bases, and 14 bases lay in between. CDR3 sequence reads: CASSVRPQGGEQYF. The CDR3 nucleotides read TGTGCCAGCAGCGTAAGACCCCAGGGGGGCGAGCAGTACTTC.

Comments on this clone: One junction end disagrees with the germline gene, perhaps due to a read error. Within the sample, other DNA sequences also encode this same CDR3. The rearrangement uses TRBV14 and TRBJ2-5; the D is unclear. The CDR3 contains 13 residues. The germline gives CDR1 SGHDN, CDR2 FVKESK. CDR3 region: CASSPMVAETQYF. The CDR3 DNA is TGCGCCAGCAGTCCAATGGTAGCAGAGACCCAGTACTTC. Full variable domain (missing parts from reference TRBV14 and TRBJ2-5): EAGVTQFPSHSVIEKGQTVTLRCDPISGHDNLYWYRRVMGKEIKFLLHFVKESKQDESGMPNNRFLAERTGGTYSTLKVQPAELEDSGVYFCASSPMVAETQYFGPGTRLLVL.

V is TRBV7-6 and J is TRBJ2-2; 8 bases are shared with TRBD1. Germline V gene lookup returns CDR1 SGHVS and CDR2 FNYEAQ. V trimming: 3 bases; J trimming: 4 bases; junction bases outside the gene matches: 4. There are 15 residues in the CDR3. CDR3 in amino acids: CASSLTGAGTGELFF. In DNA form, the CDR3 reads TGTGCCAGCAGCTTGACAGGGGCGGGCACCGGGGAGCTGTTTTTT. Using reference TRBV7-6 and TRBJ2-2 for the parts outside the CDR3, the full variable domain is GAGVSQSPRYKVTKRGQDVALRCDPISGHVSLYWYRQALGQGPEFLTYFNYEAQQDKSGLPNDRFSAERPEGSISTLTIQRTEQRDSAMYRCASSLTGAGTGELFFGEGSRLTVL.

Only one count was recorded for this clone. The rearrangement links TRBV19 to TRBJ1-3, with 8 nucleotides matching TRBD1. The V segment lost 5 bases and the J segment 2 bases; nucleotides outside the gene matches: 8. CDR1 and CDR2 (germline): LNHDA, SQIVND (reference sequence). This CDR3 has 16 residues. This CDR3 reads CASSSHRGSTGNTIYF. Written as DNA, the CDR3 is TGTGCCAGTAGTTCACACAGGGGGTCAACTGGAAACACCATATATTTT.

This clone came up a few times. The CDR3 DNA follows: TGTGCCAGCTCACCGCTAGGAAGGGGGTACCAAGAGACCCAGTACTTC. Amino acids: CASSPLGRGYQETQYF. V gene TRBV18 combines with J gene TRBJ2-5, with D possibly being TRBD1 (6 bases). The ends were cut back, 3 bases at V and 0 bases at J, with 14 bases in the middle. This CDR3 comprises 16 residues. Germline V gene lookup returns CDR1 KGHSH and CDR2 LQKENI.

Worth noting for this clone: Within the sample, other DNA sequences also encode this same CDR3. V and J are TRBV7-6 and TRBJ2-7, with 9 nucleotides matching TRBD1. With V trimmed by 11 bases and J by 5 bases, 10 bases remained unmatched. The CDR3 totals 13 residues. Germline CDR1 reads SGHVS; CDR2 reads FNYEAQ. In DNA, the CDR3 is TGTGCCGGAGGGGACAGGGAGTCCCACGAGCAGTACTTC. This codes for CAGGDRESHEQYF. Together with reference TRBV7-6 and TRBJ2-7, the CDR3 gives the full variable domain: GAGVSQSPRYKVTKRGQDVALRCDPISGHVSLYWYRQALGQGPEFLTYFNYEAQQDKSGLPNDRFSAERPEGSISTLTIQRTEQRDSAMYRCAGGDRESHEQYFGPGTRLTVT.

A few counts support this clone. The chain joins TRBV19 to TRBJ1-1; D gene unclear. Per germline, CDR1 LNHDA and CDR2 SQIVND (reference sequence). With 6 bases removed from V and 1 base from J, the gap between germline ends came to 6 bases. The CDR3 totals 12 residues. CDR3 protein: CASRSGNTEAFF. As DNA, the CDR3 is TGTGCCAGTAGGAGCGGGAACACTGAAGCTTTCTTT.

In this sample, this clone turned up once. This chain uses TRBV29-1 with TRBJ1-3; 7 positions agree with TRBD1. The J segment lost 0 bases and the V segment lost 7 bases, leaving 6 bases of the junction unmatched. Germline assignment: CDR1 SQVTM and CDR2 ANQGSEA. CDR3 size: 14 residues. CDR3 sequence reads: CSAGQLDSGNTIYF. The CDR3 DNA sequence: TGCAGCGCGGGACAGTTGGACTCTGGAAACACCATATATTTT.

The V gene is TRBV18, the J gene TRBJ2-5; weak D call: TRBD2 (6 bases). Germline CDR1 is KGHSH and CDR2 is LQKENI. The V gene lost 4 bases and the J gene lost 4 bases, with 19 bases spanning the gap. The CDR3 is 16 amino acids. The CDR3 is CASSQNLPRGGETQYF. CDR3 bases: TGTGCCAGCTCACAAAACCTCCCGAGGGGAGGAGAGACCCAGTACTTC.

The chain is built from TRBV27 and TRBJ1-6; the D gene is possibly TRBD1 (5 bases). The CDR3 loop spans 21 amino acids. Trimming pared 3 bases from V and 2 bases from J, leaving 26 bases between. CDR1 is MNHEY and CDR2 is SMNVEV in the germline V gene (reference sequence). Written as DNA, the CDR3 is TGTGCCAGCAGTTTGGTAGGGGCTCCCCTGAGACAGAATCCCTATAATTCACCCCTCCACTTT. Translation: CASSLVGAPLRQNPYNSPLHF.

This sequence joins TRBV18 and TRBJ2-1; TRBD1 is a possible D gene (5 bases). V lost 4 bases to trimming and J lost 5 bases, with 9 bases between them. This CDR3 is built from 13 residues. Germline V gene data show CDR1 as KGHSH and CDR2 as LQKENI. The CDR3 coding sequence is TGTGCCAGCTCACTAGGCAGGGACAATGAGCAGTTCTTC. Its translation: CASSLGRDNEQFF.